This paragraph reports one T cell receptor beta chain. The antigen it recognizes is unknown. No per-base quality is available; no much larger clone lies one base away. The sample belongs to a study of control samples from healthy donors and cancer patients (TCRdb year 2020). Receptor libraries were prepared by the immunoSEQ multiplex PCR assay. TCRdb retrieved this table from immuneACCESS and kept in-frame rearrangements only. Not all clones are present; in checked studies, unresolved V genes account for under half, and no reason is known for the remainder. Counted in this sample were 8,000 to 11,000 clones; approximately 91% of them appeared once. The ten largest make up about a fifth of the sample. From the cysteine up to the phenylalanine, the CDR3 has a length of 15 residues. Only CDR3 DNA is held: 45 bases, read in frame from base 1. Based on the germline V gene, the CDR1 and CDR2 sequences are ENHRY and SYGVKD. V trim: 6 bases; J trim: 6 bases; unmatched bases: 11.

This receptor chain uses TRBV10-3 and TRBJ2-1; the junction holds 7 bases that match TRBD1. The receptor was derived from a man between 60 and 75 years old with colorectal cancer. Sample: PBMCs. The DNA reads TGTGCCATCAGGACGAACAGGGGATATCGCAATGAGCAGTTCTTC. Its translation reads: CAIRTNRGYRNEQFF.